This TCR beta chain was observed in a study of cytomegalovirus exposure and HLA in healthy donors. Sequencing used immunoSEQ multiplex PCR; TCRdb keeps in-frame clones, though not all of them. This table has 300,000 to 400,000 clones, 86% appearing once. The V and J ends lost 4 bases and 7 bases, in that order; junction bases with no gene match: 2. In germline, CDR1 is LNHDA, CDR2 SQIVND (reference sequence). The CDR3 extends over 13 amino acids. V and J are TRBV19 and TRBJ1-5; 9 nucleotides agree with TRBD1. The clonotype was recovered from a woman in her late teens or twenties in good health and CMV-seronegative. Sequencing was carried out using PBMCs. The CDR3 nucleotides are TGTGCCAGTAGTACACAGGGGGCGCAGCCCCAGCATTTT. Its protein product is CASSTQGAQPQHF.